One and the same sample provided the 8 T cell receptor beta chains below, sequenced in a study of cytomegalovirus exposure and HLA in healthy donors. The PCR made use of 60 Vbeta and 13 Jbeta primers. Some clones are missing from TCRdb's copy, which holds only in-frame ones; the method was immunoSEQ multiplex PCR. The sample carries about 110,000 clones, over 60% recorded once. The sequencing sample was made of PBMCs. These receptors all stem from a man aged 30 to 39 in good health and CMV-seropositive.

A note on this clone: Its ends do not fully match the called genes, so a read error is possible. The genes are TRBV28 and TRBJ1-2; D might be TRBD1 (5 bases). This CDR3 is 12 amino acids long. The germline gives CDR1 MDHEN, CDR2 SYDVKM. Here the CDR3 reads CASSLGEDGYPF. The CDR3 DNA sequence: TGTGCCAGCAGTTTGGGGGAGGACGGCTACCCCTTC.

The CDR3: CASTLGGRGGYTF. The CDR3 DNA reads TGTGCCAGCACCTTGGGGGGAAGGGGCGGCTACACCTTC. The chain links TRBV28 to TRBJ1-2, with a tentative D call TRBD1 (5 bases). This CDR3 has 13 residues. Between the trimmed V and J ends, which lost 7 bases and 8 bases, there was a span of 17 bases. Looked up from germline, CDR1 is MDHEN and CDR2 is SYDVKM.

The V and J genes are TRBV5-1 and TRBJ2-7, with D maybe TRBD2 (7 bases). Germline V gene lookup returns CDR1 SGHRS and CDR2 YFSETQ. There are 14 residues in the CDR3. Trimming removed 7 bases from V and 0 bases from J, with 14 bases in between. The CDR3 protein is CASGGGTGSYEQYF. For the CDR3, the DNA is TGCGCCAGCGGCGGGGGCACCGGCTCCTACGAGCAGTACTTC.

This clone was counted only a few times. CDR3 coding DNA: TGTGCCTGGAGTCGGGACAGGGCCATTTCTAACTATGGCTACACCTTC. This codes for CAWSRDRAISNYGYTF. The V gene is TRBV30, the J gene TRBJ1-2, with 9 bases lining up with TRBD1. CDR3 size: 16 residues. Per germline, CDR1 GTSNPN and CDR2 SVGIG (reference sequence). The trim removed 2 bases at V and 0 bases at J, leaving 7 bases unmatched.

The chain combines TRBV6-5 with TRBJ1-6, with D maybe TRBD1 (5 bases). Per the germline V gene, CDR1 is MNHEY and CDR2 is SVGAGI. Trimming pared 3 bases from V and 10 bases from J, leaving 13 bases between. CDR3 length: 14 amino acids. The CDR3 spells CASSYSTGTSPLHF. The CDR3 region has the DNA TGTGCCAGCAGTTATAGCACAGGTACATCACCCCTCCACTTT.

This sequence joins TRBV18 and TRBJ1-3, with D unresolved. Trimming pared 2 bases from V and 0 bases from J, leaving 8 bases between. CDR1 and CDR2 from the germline V gene are KGHSH and LQKENI. The length of the CDR3 is 15 residues. The CDR3 nucleotides are TGTGCCAGCTCACCAGGCACTATCTCTGGAAACACCATATATTTT. It encodes CASSPGTISGNTIYF.

The chain joins TRBV6-6 to TRBJ2-7; the match to TRBD1 covers 7 bases. CDR1 and CDR2 (germline): MNHNY, SVGAGI (reference sequence). Trimming removed 0 bases from V and 0 bases from J; junction bases left unmatched: 2. The CDR3 contains 15 residues. The CDR3, as DNA: TGTGCCAGCAGTTACTCGAGGGACAGCTCCTACGAGCAGTACTTC. This encodes CASSYSRDSSYEQYF.

The sample holds a few counts of this clone. V is TRBV5-1 and J is TRBJ1-6; 9 nucleotides match TRBD1. With V trimmed by 4 bases and J by 10 bases, 9 bases remained unmatched. Looked up from germline, CDR1 is SGHRS and CDR2 is YFSETQ. The CDR3 sequence is 15 residues long. The CDR3 protein is CASSMPGQGSSPLHF. CDR3 nucleotides: TGCGCCAGCAGCATGCCGGGACAGGGATCCTCACCCCTCCACTTT.